Listed below are T cell receptor beta chains from one sample, sequenced in a study of blood T cell repertoires in COVID-19. Using immunoSEQ multiplex PCR, the repertoire was profiled, and TCRdb retains in-frame clones only, with some absent. The table lists approximately 200,000 clones, 70% to 90% of them singletons, with 0.95% to 1.3% in the top ten. The sequencing sample was made of peripheral blood. The receptors were gathered from a man younger than 45 with acute or convalescent COVID-19. The CDR3 runs from the conserved cysteine through the conserved F or W. Fields, in order: CDR3 DNA, CDR3 protein, D gene, V gene, J gene, clone size. A D gene is named only where the DNA matches it firmly. Some rows mark clone size as missing; the rest say once, few, many or name a class of expanded clone.

cdr3_nt: TGTGCCAGCAGCTTGGCGGGTGGGGGCCGTCTCCAAACCGAAAAACTGTTTTTT; cdr3_aa: CASSLAGGGRLQTEKLFF; d_call: -; v_call: TRBV5-6; j_call: TRBJ1-4; clone_size: -
cdr3_nt: TGTGCCAGCTCCCCGGGATACCTCTCTGGAAACACCATATATTTT; cdr3_aa: CASSPGYLSGNTIYF; d_call: -; v_call: TRBV18; j_call: TRBJ1-3; clone_size: -
cdr3_nt: TGTGCCAGCAGCTTACGGCAGGGACAGCAATACGAGCAGTACTTC; cdr3_aa: CASSLRQGQQYEQYF; d_call: TRBD1; v_call: TRBV11-2; j_call: TRBJ2-7; clone_size: -
cdr3_nt: TGTGCCTTCGGGGCAGGGACTAGCCTTAGCACAGATACGCAGTATTTT; cdr3_aa: CAFGAGTSLSTDTQYF; d_call: TRBD2; v_call: TRBV30; j_call: TRBJ2-3; clone_size: -
cdr3_nt: TGTGCCAGCAGCTCTCAATTGTGGCAGACTAATGAAAAACTGTTTTTT; cdr3_aa: CASSSQLWQTNEKLFF; d_call: -; v_call: TRBV7-2; j_call: TRBJ1-4; clone_size: -
cdr3_nt: TGTGCCAGCAGCTGGGACAGGGGACAGCCCCAGCATTTT; cdr3_aa: CASSWDRGQPQHF; d_call: TRBD1; v_call: TRBV7-8; j_call: TRBJ1-5; clone_size: -
cdr3_nt: TGTGCCAGTAGTATCCCCCTCTACAGGGGCACGGACCTCAATACGCAGTATTTT; cdr3_aa: CASSIPLYRGTDLNTQYF; d_call: TRBD1; v_call: TRBV19; j_call: TRBJ2-3; clone_size: -
cdr3_nt: TGTGCCAGCAGTTCCTCGACAGCAATGCCCCAGCATTTT; cdr3_aa: CASSSSTAMPQHF; d_call: -; v_call: TRBV6-5; j_call: TRBJ1-5; clone_size: -
cdr3_nt: TGCAGTGCTAGTGATTCGGGGAGAAGCTCTGGAAACACCATATATTTT; cdr3_aa: CSASDSGRSSGNTIYF; d_call: -; v_call: TRBV20-1; j_call: TRBJ1-3; clone_size: -
cdr3_nt: TGTGCCAGCAGCCAGACAGTTTATAATTCACCCCTCCACTTT; cdr3_aa: CASSQTVYNSPLHF; d_call: -; v_call: TRBV7-3; j_call: TRBJ1-6; clone_size: -
cdr3_nt: TGTGCCAGCACATACCAGGACAGTCCTGTAGATACGCAGTATTTT; cdr3_aa: CASTYQDSPVDTQYF; d_call: -; v_call: TRBV6-5; j_call: TRBJ2-3; clone_size: -
cdr3_nt: TGTGCCAGCATGCGGGTCACTGAAGCTTTCTTT; cdr3_aa: CASMRVTEAFF; d_call: -; v_call: TRBV28; j_call: TRBJ1-1; clone_size: -
cdr3_nt: TGTGCCACCAGTGATTCGACAGGGATGAACACTGAAGCTTTCTTT; cdr3_aa: CATSDSTGMNTEAFF; d_call: TRBD1; v_call: TRBV24-1; j_call: TRBJ1-1; clone_size: -
cdr3_nt: TGCAGTGCTAGTACAGGAAATTCACCCCTCCACTTT; cdr3_aa: CSASTGNSPLHF; d_call: -; v_call: TRBV20-1; j_call: TRBJ1-6; clone_size: once
cdr3_nt: TGCGCCAGCAGTGAGTCGAGCGGGGGGATGAACGAGCAGTACTTC; cdr3_aa: CASSESSGGMNEQYF; d_call: TRBD2; v_call: TRBV10-1; j_call: TRBJ2-7; clone_size: -
cdr3_nt: TGTGCCAGCAGCCAAGGGAGACTAGCGCTATCTGAGCAGTACTTC; cdr3_aa: CASSQGRLALSEQYF; d_call: TRBD2; v_call: TRBV3-1/TRBV3-2; j_call: TRBJ2-7; clone_size: -
cdr3_nt: TGCGCCAGCAGTGAGACCCCGGACAGGGAAAGTGGTGAGCAGTTCTTC; cdr3_aa: CASSETPDRESGEQFF; d_call: TRBD1; v_call: TRBV10-1; j_call: TRBJ2-1; clone_size: -
cdr3_nt: TGCGCCAGCAGCTTATCCGCCACAGGGGGCACTGAAGCTTTCTTT; cdr3_aa: CASSLSATGGTEAFF; d_call: TRBD1; v_call: TRBV5-1; j_call: TRBJ1-1; clone_size: -
cdr3_nt: TGCGCCAGCAGGGGACTGTCGAACACCGGGGAGCTGTTTTTT; cdr3_aa: CASRGLSNTGELFF; d_call: -; v_call: TRBV5-1; j_call: TRBJ2-2; clone_size: -
cdr3_nt: TGTGCCAGCAGCTTGGCCTCCTCCAGTGACTTGACAGATACGCAGTATTTT; cdr3_aa: CASSLASSSDLTDTQYF; d_call: -; v_call: TRBV5-4; j_call: TRBJ2-3; clone_size: -
cdr3_nt: TGTGCCAGCAGCCCCCTTCATGGCAGTAATTCACCCCTCCACTTT; cdr3_aa: CASSPLHGSNSPLHF; d_call: -; v_call: TRBV3-1/TRBV3-2; j_call: TRBJ1-6; clone_size: -
cdr3_nt: TGTGCCAGCAGTATACAGGGATCAGGTTCACCCCTCCACTTT; cdr3_aa: CASSIQGSGSPLHF; d_call: -; v_call: TRBV6-5; j_call: TRBJ1-6; clone_size: -
cdr3_nt: TGTGCCAGCAGCCATCGGAGCAGGGGGCGCTTAAACACTGAAGCTTTCTTT; cdr3_aa: CASSHRSRGRLNTEAFF; d_call: TRBD1; v_call: TRBV3-1/TRBV3-2; j_call: TRBJ1-1; clone_size: -
cdr3_nt: TGTGCCAGCAGTGAGGACAGGGCTTGGGGCAATCAGCCCCAGCATTTT; cdr3_aa: CASSEDRAWGNQPQHF; d_call: TRBD1; v_call: TRBV28; j_call: TRBJ1-5; clone_size: -
cdr3_nt: TGTGCCAGCAGTTCGGACAGGGTCTATGGCTACACCTTC; cdr3_aa: CASSSDRVYGYTF; d_call: TRBD1; v_call: TRBV28; j_call: TRBJ1-2; clone_size: -
cdr3_nt: TGTGCCAGCAGCAAAGTGGGGGGGAATGACGAGCAGTACTTC; cdr3_aa: CASSKVGGNDEQYF; d_call: -; v_call: TRBV21-1; j_call: TRBJ2-7; clone_size: -
cdr3_nt: TGTGCCAGCGCACCTGTCCAGGGCTACGAGCAGTACTTC; cdr3_aa: CASAPVQGYEQYF; d_call: -; v_call: TRBV5-5; j_call: TRBJ2-7; clone_size: -
cdr3_nt: TGTGCCAGCAGCTTGTACCACTCCCAAAATAATTCACCCCTCCACTTT; cdr3_aa: CASSLYHSQNNSPLHF; d_call: -; v_call: TRBV5-4; j_call: TRBJ1-6; clone_size: -
cdr3_nt: TGTGCCAGCAGCTTAGATGGGGCAGCGTACAATGAGCAGTTCTTC; cdr3_aa: CASSLDGAAYNEQFF; d_call: -; v_call: TRBV7-8; j_call: TRBJ2-1; clone_size: -
cdr3_nt: TGCGCCAGCAGTCCCCGGGACAGGGGTGGAGGTACGCAGTATTTT; cdr3_aa: CASSPRDRGGGTQYF; d_call: TRBD1; v_call: TRBV10-1; j_call: TRBJ2-3; clone_size: -
cdr3_nt: TGTGCCAGCAGTTTGAGCTTTAACTATGGCTACACCTTC; cdr3_aa: CASSLSFNYGYTF; d_call: -; v_call: TRBV28; j_call: TRBJ1-2; clone_size: -
cdr3_nt: TGTGCCAGCATAGGGGCCAAAAACTATGGCTACACCTTC; cdr3_aa: CASIGAKNYGYTF; d_call: -; v_call: TRBV28; j_call: TRBJ1-2; clone_size: -
cdr3_nt: TGTGCCAGCAGTTTAGCGGGGTTCTACGAGCAGTACTTC; cdr3_aa: CASSLAGFYEQYF; d_call: -; v_call: TRBV28; j_call: TRBJ2-7; clone_size: -
cdr3_nt: TGTGCCAGCAGAAATCAACAGGGCCGAAACATTCAGTACTTC; cdr3_aa: CASRNQQGRNIQYF; d_call: -; v_call: TRBV5-8; j_call: TRBJ2-4; clone_size: -
cdr3_nt: TGTGCCAGCATGCAGGGGGGAGTCTCCAGGGCACCCCTCCACTTT; cdr3_aa: CASMQGGVSRAPLHF; d_call: TRBD1; v_call: TRBV2; j_call: TRBJ1-6; clone_size: -
cdr3_nt: TGTGCCAGCCGTACCGGAGGGTCCATGCTCCACGAGACCCAGTACTTC; cdr3_aa: CASRTGGSMLHETQYF; d_call: -; v_call: TRBV27; j_call: TRBJ2-5; clone_size: -
cdr3_nt: TGTGCCAGCAGCGTTACTAGCGGGGGCTCCTACGAGCAGTACTTC; cdr3_aa: CASSVTSGGSYEQYF; d_call: TRBD2; v_call: TRBV9; j_call: TRBJ2-7; clone_size: -
cdr3_nt: TGTGCCAGCAGGGCAGGGGGCTCATCGGTGTCACCCCTCCACTTT; cdr3_aa: CASRAGGSSVSPLHF; d_call: TRBD1; v_call: TRBV2; j_call: TRBJ1-6; clone_size: -
cdr3_nt: TGCGCCAGCAGCTCAGGGGGCGCATACGCAGCTTTCTTT; cdr3_aa: CASSSGGAYAAFF; d_call: TRBD1; v_call: TRBV5-1; j_call: TRBJ1-1; clone_size: -
cdr3_nt: TGTGCCAGCTCCTCCAGTATGGTAGCGGGCTCCTACAATGAGCAGTTCTTC; cdr3_aa: CASSSSMVAGSYNEQFF; d_call: TRBD2; v_call: TRBV18; j_call: TRBJ2-1; clone_size: -
cdr3_nt: TGTGCCAGTCGGGAATTCGGACAGGGCAATCAGCCCCAGCATTTT; cdr3_aa: CASREFGQGNQPQHF; d_call: TRBD1; v_call: TRBV19; j_call: TRBJ1-5; clone_size: -
cdr3_nt: TGCAGCGCCACTCTAGGGGGCATAGATTCACCCCTCCACTTT; cdr3_aa: CSATLGGIDSPLHF; d_call: TRBD1; v_call: TRBV29-1; j_call: TRBJ1-6; clone_size: -
cdr3_nt: TGCACCAGCAGCCAACCCCCCGGGACAGGGATCAGGATCACTGAAGCTTTCTTT; cdr3_aa: CTSSQPPGTGIRITEAFF; d_call: -; v_call: TRBV1; j_call: TRBJ1-1; clone_size: -
cdr3_nt: TGTGCCAGCAGCCCACCCGGGACAGGGGTCGTCGAAGCTTTCTTT; cdr3_aa: CASSPPGTGVVEAFF; d_call: TRBD1; v_call: TRBV6-5; j_call: TRBJ1-1; clone_size: -
cdr3_nt: TGTGCCAGTAGTCTCAGGGGTTTCGAGACCCAGTACTTC; cdr3_aa: CASSLRGFETQYF; d_call: -; v_call: TRBV19; j_call: TRBJ2-5; clone_size: -
cdr3_nt: TGTGCCAGCAGTTCCGCCTACGAGCAGTACTTC; cdr3_aa: CASSSAYEQYF; d_call: -; v_call: TRBV12-3/TRBV12-4; j_call: TRBJ2-7; clone_size: -
cdr3_nt: TGTGCCAGTAGAGCATCGGGGAAGAAATGTAGTACGAGCTCCTACAATGAGCAGTTCTTC; cdr3_aa: CASRASGKKCSTSSYNEQFF; d_call: -; v_call: TRBV27; j_call: TRBJ2-1; clone_size: once
cdr3_nt: TGTGCCACCAGCAGACCTTCAGGGTTTGGCTACGAGCAGTACTTC; cdr3_aa: CATSRPSGFGYEQYF; d_call: -; v_call: TRBV15; j_call: TRBJ2-7; clone_size: -
cdr3_nt: TGTGCCAGCAGTTCTGGACTCCTACGCAACAATGAGCAGTTCTTC; cdr3_aa: CASSSGLLRNNEQFF; d_call: -; v_call: TRBV6-5; j_call: TRBJ2-1; clone_size: -
cdr3_nt: TGTGCCAGCTCAGCGGGACTAGCGGGGAGCACAGATACGCAGTATTTT; cdr3_aa: CASSAGLAGSTDTQYF; d_call: TRBD2; v_call: TRBV18; j_call: TRBJ2-3; clone_size: -
cdr3_nt: TGTGCCACCAGTGATGCCTCGGGGGGTGACCTTTATGAGCAGTACTTC; cdr3_aa: CATSDASGGDLYEQYF; d_call: TRBD2; v_call: TRBV24-1; j_call: TRBJ2-7; clone_size: -
cdr3_nt: TGCGCCAGCAGCCTACAGCCCCTATCAAACACCGGGGAGCTGTTTTTT; cdr3_aa: CASSLQPLSNTGELFF; d_call: -; v_call: TRBV4-1; j_call: TRBJ2-2; clone_size: -